These 20 T cell receptor beta chains share one sample of origin, sequenced in a study of OX40 agonist ivuxolimab in advanced cancers. Method: immunoSEQ multiplex PCR; TCRdb's copy keeps in-frame clones and lacks some. This table has 80,000 or so clones, roughly 90% appearing once. This sample comprised CD4+ or CD8+ T cells sorted from blood, obtained in a trial of the OX40 agonist ivuxolimab. All receptors derive from an adult with an advanced solid tumor such as melanoma, head and neck, liver or kidney cancer.

This sequence joins TRBV19 and TRBJ1-1, with 8 bases lining up with TRBD1. CDR3 size: 15 residues. Germline V lookup: CDR1 LNHDA, CDR2 SQIVND (reference sequence). Unmatched junction bases numbered 13, after V lost 10 bases and J lost 3 bases. CDR3 protein: CATRTGQALDTEAFF. DNA of the CDR3: TGTGCCACTCGAACGGGACAGGCCCTCGACACTGAAGCTTTCTTT.

The chain carries TRBV4-2 and TRBJ2-3, with D possibly called TRBD1 or TRBD2 (6 bases each). CDR3 length: 13 residues. Trimming shortened V by 4 bases and J by 8 bases, and 13 bases separated the two germline ends. Germline CDR1 and CDR2: LGHNA and YNFKEQ. The CDR3 nucleotides read TGTGCCAGCAGCCTTTCGGGGGCTACTACGCAGTATTTT. This translates into CASSLSGATTQYF.

The V call is TRBV7-3, the J call TRBJ2-2; D not certain. V was pared by 5 bases and J by 4 bases, with 8 bases between. Germline CDR1 and CDR2: SGHTA and FQGTGA. CDR3 length equals 13 residues. The CDR3 region is CASSLTLTGELFF. The CDR3 DNA reads as TGTGCCAGCAGCCTCACGCTCACCGGGGAGCTGTTTTTT.

The chain uses TRBV5-1 and TRBJ2-7; 13 nucleotides match TRBD2. Germline V gene lookup returns CDR1 SGHRS and CDR2 YFSETQ. With V trimmed by 6 bases and J by 5 bases, 2 bases remained unmatched. The CDR3 contains 13 residues. The DNA for the CDR3 is TGCGCCAGCACACTAGCGGGAGGGGACGAGCAGTACTTC. Its protein is CASTLAGGDEQYF. Full variable domain (rest looked up from reference TRBV5-1 and TRBJ2-7): KAGVTQTPRYLIKTRGQQVTLSCSPISGHRSVSWYQQTPGQGLQFLFEYFSETQRNKGNFPGRFSGRQFSNSRSEMNVSTLELGDSALYLCASTLAGGDEQYFGPGTRLTVT.

The CDR3: CATSRVPSAASGNTIYF. In DNA form, the CDR3 reads TGTGCCACCAGCAGAGTCCCCTCGGCAGCTTCTGGAAACACCATATATTTT. V and J are TRBV15 and TRBJ1-3; D not certain. The CDR3 extends over 17 amino acids. The ends were cut back, 1 base at V and 1 base at J, with 14 bases in the middle. The germline V gene encodes CDR1 LNHNV and CDR2 YYDKDF (reference sequence).

This clone came up once. This chain's CDR3 is CASSLGRQIQETQYF. The DNA of the CDR3 is TGTGCCAGCAGCTTAGGTCGGCAGATCCAAGAGACCCAGTACTTC. This chain links TRBV11-3 with TRBJ2-5; D remains ambiguous. Germline values: CDR1 SGHNT, CDR2 YENEEA. The CDR3 is made up of 15 amino acids. The V end was cut by 1 base, the J end by 1 base, with 10 bases between.

Turning to this clone: Within the sample, other DNA sequences also encode this same CDR3. The chain couples TRBV5-1 to TRBJ2-7; D gene unclear. The germline V gene has CDR1 SGHRS and CDR2 YFSETQ. Trimming removed 3 bases from V and 2 bases from J, with 6 bases in between. CDR3 size: 12 residues. This chain's CDR3 is CASSSGTYEQYF. DNA for the CDR3: TGCGCCAGCAGCTCTGGAACCTACGAGCAGTACTTC.

V is TRBV9 and J is TRBJ2-3, with TRBD1 matching over 7 bases. The CDR3 runs 15 residues. Germline CDR1 SGDLS, CDR2 YYNGEE. J was trimmed by 2 bases and V by 0 bases; bases with no gene match: 3. CDR3 coding DNA: TGTGCCAGCAGCGTAGACGGGACAGCCACAGATACGCAGTATTTT. Its protein product is CASSVDGTATDTQYF.

In DNA, the CDR3 is TGCGCCAGCAGCTCGTCGACAGGGGGCTCGGAAAATGGCTACACCTTC. Its translation: CASSSSTGGSENGYTF. The rearrangement links TRBV5-1 to TRBJ1-2; 10 bases align to TRBD1. J was trimmed by 6 bases and V by 3 bases; bases with no gene match: 11. The V gene's germline CDR1 is SGHRS and CDR2 YFSETQ. This CDR3 is 16 amino acids long.

The chain links TRBV19 to TRBJ2-7, with D possibly matching TRBD1 (6 bases). CDR1 LNHDA and CDR2 SQIVND come from the germline V gene (reference sequence). Trimming shortened V by 4 bases and J by 5 bases, and 9 bases separated the two germline ends. CDR3 length: 12 residues. The CDR3 loop reads CASSTSGDEQYF. CDR3 sequence (DNA): TGTGCCAGTAGTACCTCAGGGGACGAGCAGTACTTC.

In its sample, this clone was seen a few times. The V call is TRBV11-2, the J call TRBJ1-1, with D perhaps matching TRBD1 (5 bases). Trimming removed 4 bases from V and 4 bases from J, with 10 bases in between. The CDR3 extends over 13 amino acids. Germline-derived CDR1 and CDR2 are SGHAT and FQNNGV. The CDR3 spells CASSWAGTTEAFF. The DNA of the CDR3 is TGTGCCAGCAGCTGGGCGGGGACCACTGAAGCTTTCTTT.

The V and J genes are TRBV2 and TRBJ2-5; TRBD2 aligns across 11 bases. Germline V gene lookup returns CDR1 SNHLY and CDR2 FYNNEI. CDR3 length: 14 amino acids. The junction had 2 bases not matched to a gene; V was cut back by 3 bases and J by 5 bases. The CDR3 coding sequence is TGTGCCAGCAGTGACGGGACTAGCGGTGAGACCCAGTACTTC. It specifies CASSDGTSGETQYF. The entire variable domain, with the rest obtained from reference TRBV2 and TRBJ2-5, is as follows: EPEVTQTPSHQVTQMGQEVILRCVPISNHLYFYWYRQILGQKVEFLVSFYNNEISEKSEIFDDQFSVERPDGSNFTLKIRSTKLEDSAMYFCASSDGTSGETQYFGPGTRLLVL.

The CDR3 sequence: CASSIGSGTSGGKLFF. CDR3 sequence (DNA): TGTGCCAGTAGTATAGGCTCCGGGACAAGCGGTGGAAAACTGTTTTTT. The V call is TRBV19, the J call TRBJ1-4; weak D call: TRBD1 (6 bases). Germline V lookup: CDR1 LNHDA, CDR2 SQIVND (reference sequence). This CDR3 spans 16 amino acids. Trimming stripped 1 base from V and 10 bases from J, with 19 bases between.

The rearrangement links TRBV30 to TRBJ2-1, with TRBD2 matching over 7 bases. The CDR3 covers 16 residues. V lost 1 base to trimming and J lost 10 bases; unmatched junction nucleotides: 16. Germline CDR1 reads GTSNPN; CDR2 reads SVGIG (reference sequence). The CDR3 region is CAWSDRWTSYTEEQFF. In DNA form, the CDR3 reads TGTGCCTGGAGTGACCGTTGGACTAGTTATACCGAAGAGCAGTTCTTC.

For this clone: Different DNA sequences within this sample yield the same CDR3. The V and J genes are TRBV5-1 and TRBJ2-1, with D possibly matching TRBD1 (5 bases). This CDR3 contains 15 residues. CDR1 and CDR2 from the germline V gene are SGHRS and YFSETQ. V lost 0 bases and J lost 0, with 7 bases in between. CDR3 sequence: CASSLADSSYNEQFF. The DNA for the CDR3 is TGCGCCAGCAGCTTGGCCGACAGCTCCTACAATGAGCAGTTCTTC.

The chain recombines TRBV18 with TRBJ2-1, with a tentative D call TRBD2 (6 bases). CDR3 length: 15 residues. CDR1 and CDR2 (germline): KGHSH, LQKENI. Trimming took off 1 base at V and 9 bases at J, with 16 bases between the two ends. CDR3 DNA: TGTGCCAGCTCACCACTAGCGGTAGAATCGGGTGAGCAGTTCTTC. Its translation: CASSPLAVESGEQFF.

This chain uses TRBV27 with TRBJ2-3; TRBD2 agrees at 10 bases. The CDR3 has 17 residues. The junction had 9 bases not matched to a gene; V was cut back by 4 bases and J by 2 bases. From germline, CDR1 is MNHEY and CDR2 SMNVEV (reference sequence). The CDR3 DNA reads TGTGCCAGCAGTTCTTGGACTAGCGGAGCGGCCACAGATACGCAGTATTTT. As protein: CASSSWTSGAATDTQYF.

The genes are TRBV18 and TRBJ1-5, with D maybe TRBD1 (5 bases). Germline loops: CDR1 KGHSH, CDR2 LQKENI. The CDR3 is made up of 14 amino acids. V lost 6 bases and J 0 bases, leaving 9 bases between the germline ends. CDR3 sequence: CASSRQGSNQPQHF. CDR3 DNA sequence: TGTGCCAGCTCTCGCCAGGGTAGCAATCAGCCCCAGCATTTT. Supplemented by reference TRBV18 and TRBJ1-5, the full variable domain reads NAGVMQNPRHLVRRRGQEARLRCSPMKGHSHVYWYRQLPEEGLKFMVYLQKENIIDESGMPKERFSAEFPKEGPSILRIQQVVRGDSAAYFCASSRQGSNQPQHFGDGTRLSIL.

This clone was picked up one time. The chain is built from TRBV18 and TRBJ2-7, with TRBD1 identical over 7 bases. Trimming removed 9 bases from V and 7 bases from J; junction bases left unmatched: 3. The CDR3 covers 10 residues. The germline V gene has CDR1 KGHSH and CDR2 LQKENI. The CDR3 DNA reads as TGTGCCAGTCAACAGGGGGAGCAGTACTTC. Residues: CASQQGEQYF.

This clone showed up just once. This rearrangement joins TRBV5-1 to TRBJ2-7; D call uncertain. V lost 4 bases, J lost 4 bases, and 12 bases lay in between. CDR1 SGHRS and CDR2 YFSETQ come from the germline V gene. This CDR3 spans 13 amino acids. The CDR3 nucleotides read TGCGCCAGCAGCCTTGACTCGAAGTACGAGCAGTACTTC. Translation gives CASSLDSKYEQYF.